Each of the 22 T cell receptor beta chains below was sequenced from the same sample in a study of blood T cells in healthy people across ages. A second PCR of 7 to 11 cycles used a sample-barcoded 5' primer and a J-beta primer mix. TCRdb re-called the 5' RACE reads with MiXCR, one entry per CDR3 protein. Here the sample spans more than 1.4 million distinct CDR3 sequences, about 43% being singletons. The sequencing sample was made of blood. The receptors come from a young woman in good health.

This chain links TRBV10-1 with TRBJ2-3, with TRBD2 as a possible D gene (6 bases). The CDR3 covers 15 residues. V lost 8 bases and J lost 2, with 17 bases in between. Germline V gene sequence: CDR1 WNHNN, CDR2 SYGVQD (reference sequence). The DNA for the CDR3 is TGCGCCAGCCGCCCCGGGGGAAGACACACAGATACGCAGTATTTT. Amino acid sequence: CASRPGGRHTDTQYF.

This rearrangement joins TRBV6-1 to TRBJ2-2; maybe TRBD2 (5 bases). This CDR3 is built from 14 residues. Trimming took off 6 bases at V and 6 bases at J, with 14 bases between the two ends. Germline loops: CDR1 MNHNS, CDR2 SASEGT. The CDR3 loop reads CASRTRVISGELFF. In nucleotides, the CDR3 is TGTGCCAGCAGGACGAGGGTCATTTCCGGGGAGCTGTTTTTT.

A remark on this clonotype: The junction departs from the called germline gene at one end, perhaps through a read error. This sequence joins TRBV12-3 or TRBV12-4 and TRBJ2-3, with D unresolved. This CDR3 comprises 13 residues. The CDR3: CVSLEAATDTQYF. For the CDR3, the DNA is TGTGTCAGCCTTGAAGCAGCTACAGATACGCAGTATTTT.

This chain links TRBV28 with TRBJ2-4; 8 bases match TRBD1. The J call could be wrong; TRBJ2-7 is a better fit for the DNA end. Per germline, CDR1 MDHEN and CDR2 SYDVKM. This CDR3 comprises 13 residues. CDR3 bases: TGTGCCACCACAGGGGGACAAGACTACGAGCAGTACTTC. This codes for CATTGGQDYEQYF.

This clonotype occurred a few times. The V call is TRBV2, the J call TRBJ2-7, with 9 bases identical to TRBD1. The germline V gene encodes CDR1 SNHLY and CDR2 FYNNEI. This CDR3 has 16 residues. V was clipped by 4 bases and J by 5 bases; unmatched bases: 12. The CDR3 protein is CASSGGQGWSVDEQYF. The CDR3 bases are TGTGCCAGCAGTGGGGGACAGGGATGGTCCGTCGACGAGCAGTACTTC.

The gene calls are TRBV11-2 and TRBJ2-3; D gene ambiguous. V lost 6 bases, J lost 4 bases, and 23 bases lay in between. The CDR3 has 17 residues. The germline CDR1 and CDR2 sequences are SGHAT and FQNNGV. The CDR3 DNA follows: TGTGCCAGCAGTTCCCAACTCAGTTCGCTACCATCAGATACGCAGTATTTT. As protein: CASSSQLSSLPSDTQYF.

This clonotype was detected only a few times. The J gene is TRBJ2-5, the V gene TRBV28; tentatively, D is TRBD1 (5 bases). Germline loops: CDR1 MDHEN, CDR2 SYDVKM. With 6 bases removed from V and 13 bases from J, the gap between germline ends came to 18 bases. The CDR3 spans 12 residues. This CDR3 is CASRPLWAGMYF. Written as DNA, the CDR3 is TGTGCCAGCAGGCCTTTATGGGCAGGGATGTACTTC. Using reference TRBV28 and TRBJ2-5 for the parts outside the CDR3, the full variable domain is DVKVTQSSRYLVKRTGEKVFLECVQDMDHENMFWYRQDPGLGLRLIYFSYDVKMKEKGDIPEGYSVSREKKERFSLILESASTNQTSMYLCASRPLWAGMYFGPGTRLLVL.

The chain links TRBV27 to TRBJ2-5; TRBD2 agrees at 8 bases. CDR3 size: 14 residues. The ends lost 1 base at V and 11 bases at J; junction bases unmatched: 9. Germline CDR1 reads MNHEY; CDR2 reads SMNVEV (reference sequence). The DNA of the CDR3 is TGTGCCAGCAGTTTATTGGGACTAGTCAATGAGCAGTACTTC. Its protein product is CASSLLGLVNEQYF.

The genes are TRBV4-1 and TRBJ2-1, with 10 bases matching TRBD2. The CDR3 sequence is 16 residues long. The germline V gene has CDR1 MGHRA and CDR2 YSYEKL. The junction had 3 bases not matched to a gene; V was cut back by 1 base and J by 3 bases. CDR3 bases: TGCGCCAGCAGCCAAGGGGGACTAGCGAACTACAATGAGCAGTTCTTC. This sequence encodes CASSQGGLANYNEQFF.

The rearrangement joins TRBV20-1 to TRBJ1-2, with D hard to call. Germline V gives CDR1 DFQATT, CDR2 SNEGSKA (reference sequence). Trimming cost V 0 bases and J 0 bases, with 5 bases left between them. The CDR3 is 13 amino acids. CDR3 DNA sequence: TGCAGTGCTAGAGACAGTTCTAACTATGGCTACACCTTC. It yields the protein CSARDSSNYGYTF.

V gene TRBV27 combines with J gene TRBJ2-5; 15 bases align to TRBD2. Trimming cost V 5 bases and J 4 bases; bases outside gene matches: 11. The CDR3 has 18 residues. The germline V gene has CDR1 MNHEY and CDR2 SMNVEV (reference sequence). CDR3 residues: CASSPGLAGGPVAETQYF. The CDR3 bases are TGTGCCAGCAGTCCAGGACTAGCGGGGGGGCCAGTAGCAGAGACCCAGTACTTC.

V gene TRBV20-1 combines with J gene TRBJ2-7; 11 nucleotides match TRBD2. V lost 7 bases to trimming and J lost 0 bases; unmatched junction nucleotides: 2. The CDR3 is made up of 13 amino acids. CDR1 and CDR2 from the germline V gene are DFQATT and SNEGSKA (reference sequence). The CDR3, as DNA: TGCAGTGTAGCGGGAGGGAGCTCCTACGAGCAGTACTTC. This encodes CSVAGGSSYEQYF.

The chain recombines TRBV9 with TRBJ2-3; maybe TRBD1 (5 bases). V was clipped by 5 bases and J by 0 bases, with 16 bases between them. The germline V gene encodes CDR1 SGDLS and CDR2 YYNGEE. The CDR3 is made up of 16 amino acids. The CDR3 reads CASSTPWGGSTDTQYF. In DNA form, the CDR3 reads TGTGCCAGCAGTACGCCATGGGGCGGAAGCACAGATACGCAGTATTTT. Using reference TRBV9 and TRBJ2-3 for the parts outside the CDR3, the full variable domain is DSGVTQTPKHLITATGQRVTLRCSPRSGDLSVYWYQQSLDQGLQFLIQYYNGEERAKGNILERFSAQQFPDLHSELNLSSLELGDSALYFCASSTPWGGSTDTQYFGPGTRLTVL.

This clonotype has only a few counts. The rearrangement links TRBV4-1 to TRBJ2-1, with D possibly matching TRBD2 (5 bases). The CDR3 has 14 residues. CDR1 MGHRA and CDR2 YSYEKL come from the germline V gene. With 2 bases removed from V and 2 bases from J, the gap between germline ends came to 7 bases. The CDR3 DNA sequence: TGCGCCAGCAGCCAATCCGGGACCTACAATGAGCAGTTCTTC. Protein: CASSQSGTYNEQFF.

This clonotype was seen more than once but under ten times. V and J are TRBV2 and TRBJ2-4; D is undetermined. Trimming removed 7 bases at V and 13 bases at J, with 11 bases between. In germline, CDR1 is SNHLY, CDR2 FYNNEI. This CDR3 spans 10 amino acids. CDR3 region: CASIDSRQYF. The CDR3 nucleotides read TGTGCCAGCATTGATAGTCGGCAGTACTTC.

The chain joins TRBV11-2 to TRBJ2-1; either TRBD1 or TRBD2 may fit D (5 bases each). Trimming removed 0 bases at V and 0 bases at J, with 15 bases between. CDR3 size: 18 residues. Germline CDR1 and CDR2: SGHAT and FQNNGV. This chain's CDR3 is CASSLDWDQTPSYNEQFF. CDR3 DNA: TGTGCCAGCAGCTTAGATTGGGACCAAACCCCCTCCTACAATGAGCAGTTCTTC.

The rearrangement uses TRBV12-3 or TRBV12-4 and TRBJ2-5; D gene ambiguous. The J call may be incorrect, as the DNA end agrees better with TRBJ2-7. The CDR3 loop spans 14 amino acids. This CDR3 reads CASSLDLFQNEQYF. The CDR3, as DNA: TGTGCCAGCAGTTTAGACCTTTTCCAGAACGAGCAGTACTTC.

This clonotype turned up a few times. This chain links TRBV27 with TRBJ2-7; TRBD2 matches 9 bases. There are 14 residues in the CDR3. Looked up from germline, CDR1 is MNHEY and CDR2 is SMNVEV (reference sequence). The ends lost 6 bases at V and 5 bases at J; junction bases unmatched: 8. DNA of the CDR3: TGTGCCAGCAGACCCGGGACTAGCAACGACGAGCAGTACTTC. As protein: CASRPGTSNDEQYF.

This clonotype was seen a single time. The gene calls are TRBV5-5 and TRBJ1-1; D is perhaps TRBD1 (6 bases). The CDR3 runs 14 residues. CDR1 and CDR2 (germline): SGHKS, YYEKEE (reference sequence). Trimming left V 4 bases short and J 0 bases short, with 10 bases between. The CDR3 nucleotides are TGTGCCAGCAGCGAAGGACAGTTGAACACTGAAGCTTTCTTT. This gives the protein CASSEGQLNTEAFF.

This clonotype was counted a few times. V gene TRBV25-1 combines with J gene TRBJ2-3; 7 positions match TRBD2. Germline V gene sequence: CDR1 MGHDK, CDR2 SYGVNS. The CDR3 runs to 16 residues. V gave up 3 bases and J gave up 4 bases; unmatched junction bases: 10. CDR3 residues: CASSDRPGGGPDTQYF. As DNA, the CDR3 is TGTGCCAGCAGTGACCGCCCGGGCGGGGGACCAGATACGCAGTATTTT.

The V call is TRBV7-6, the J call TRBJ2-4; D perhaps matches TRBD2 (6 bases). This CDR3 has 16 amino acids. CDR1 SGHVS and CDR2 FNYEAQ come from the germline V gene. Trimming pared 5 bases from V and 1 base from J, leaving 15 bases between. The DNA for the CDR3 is TGTGCCAGCAGCCCTAGCGTCGGCAAGGCCAAAAACATTCAGTACTTC. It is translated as CASSPSVGKAKNIQYF.

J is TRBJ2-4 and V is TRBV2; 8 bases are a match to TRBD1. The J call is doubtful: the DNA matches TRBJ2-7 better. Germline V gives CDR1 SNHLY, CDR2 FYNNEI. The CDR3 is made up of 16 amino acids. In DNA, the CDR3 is TGTGCCACCAAGCGATCGTTGGGACAGGACGAATACGAGCAGTACTTC. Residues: CATKRSLGQDEYEQYF.